Each of the 25 T cell receptor beta chains below was sequenced from the same sample in a study of PD-1 blockade in mismatch repair-deficient tumors. Profiling relied on immunoSEQ multiplex PCR, and the TCRdb table lists in-frame clones only, not all of them. The sample lists 76,000 or so clones, roughly 80% occurring once. The source material was peripheral blood, sampled 44 weeks after starting pembrolizumab. Source of these receptors: an adult with mismatch repair-deficient cancer.

The chain carries TRBV11-2 and TRBJ2-1; a weak D match, TRBD2 (5 bases). Between the trimmed V and J ends, which lost 1 base and 6 bases, there was a span of 22 bases. The CDR3 totals 18 residues. Germline V gives CDR1 SGHAT, CDR2 FQNNGV. The CDR3 DNA reads as TGTGCCAGCAGCTTAGCGTCGGGGTACCTAGTGTTTGGCAATGAGCAGTTCTTC. It is translated as CASSLASGYLVFGNEQFF.

This clone has just a few counts. The chain carries TRBV5-1 and TRBJ2-5, with D uncertain. This CDR3 region has 12 residues. Germline CDR1 is SGHRS and CDR2 is YFSETQ. Trimming cost V 7 bases and J 3 bases, with 10 bases left between them. The CDR3 region has the DNA TGCGCCAGCGCGTACGGTGAAGAGACCCAGTACTTC. This gives the protein CASAYGEETQYF.

This clone was seen a single time. The chain joins TRBV4-1 to TRBJ2-1; unclear D gene. This CDR3 has 13 residues. Germline V CDR1 and CDR2: MGHRA, YSYEKL. The V end was cut by 0 bases, the J end by 15 bases, with 15 bases between. The CDR3 protein is CASSQDHELIPFF. The CDR3 DNA is TGCGCCAGCAGCCAAGATCACGAATTGATCCCGTTCTTC.

The chain is built from TRBV19 and TRBJ1-2; D not resolved. CDR3 length: 15 amino acids. The germline CDR1 and CDR2 sequences are LNHDA and SQIVND (reference sequence). V lost 1 base, J lost 6 bases, and 15 bases lay in between. DNA for the CDR3: TGTGCCAGTAGTATAGGGCAGGTGCCACCGGATGGCTACACCTTC. Protein product: CASSIGQVPPDGYTF.

The rearrangement joins TRBV15 to TRBJ2-1; TRBD2 matches at 7 bases. The germline V gene has CDR1 LNHNV and CDR2 YYDKDF (reference sequence). With 0 bases clipped from V and 4 bases from J, the junction kept 3 bases outside the gene matches. The CDR3 has 15 residues. The CDR3 is CATSREAGVYNEQFF. The CDR3 region has the DNA TGTGCCACCAGCAGAGAGGCGGGAGTGTACAATGAGCAGTTCTTC.

This chain's CDR3 is CASSQEGTGYYEQYF. The CDR3 DNA reads TGCGCCAGCAGCCAAGAGGGGACAGGTTACTACGAGCAGTACTTC. The gene calls are TRBV4-1 and TRBJ2-7; 8 bases match TRBD1. The CDR3 loop spans 15 amino acids. Per the germline V gene, CDR1 is MGHRA and CDR2 is YSYEKL. J gave up 3 bases and V 0 bases, and 4 bases lay outside the gene matches.

The rearrangement links TRBV5-4 to TRBJ2-1; D is ambiguous. The V gene's germline CDR1 is SGHNT and CDR2 YYREEE (reference sequence). CDR3 size: 16 residues. Trimming took 0 bases from V and 5 from J, leaving 15 bases between them. The CDR3 is CASSLGSHLPNNEQFF. The DNA of the CDR3 is TGTGCCAGCAGCTTGGGATCCCATCTACCAAACAATGAGCAGTTCTTC.

The count of this clone is one. V and J are TRBV30 and TRBJ1-1; 7 bases are shared with TRBD1. The germline CDR1 and CDR2 sequences are GTSNPN and SVGIG (reference sequence). The CDR3 extends over 13 amino acids. J lost 10 bases, V lost 3 bases, and 11 bases had no gene match. The CDR3 spells CAWSPGQAWRAFF. CDR3 sequence (DNA): TGTGCCTGGAGCCCAGGACAGGCCTGGCGAGCTTTCTTT.

The chain uses TRBV5-4 and TRBJ2-7; D gene unclear. The V end was cut by 0 bases, the J end by 2 bases, with 12 bases between. Germline V lookup: CDR1 SGHNT, CDR2 YYREEE (reference sequence). CDR3 length equals 15 residues. The CDR3 bases are TGTGCCAGCAGCTTGGGCCCGGACGGTACCTACGAGCAGTACTTC. It specifies CASSLGPDGTYEQYF.

V and J are TRBV7-2 and TRBJ2-7; the match to TRBD2 covers 11 bases. V lost 7 bases, J lost 5 bases, and 10 bases stayed unmatched. This CDR3 is built from 15 residues. Germline loops: CDR1 SGHTA, CDR2 FQGNSA. CDR3 DNA: TGTGCCAGCACCTCGACTAGCGGGAAACTGGACGAGCAGTACTTC. Encoded protein: CASTSTSGKLDEQYF.

The genes are TRBV5-1 and TRBJ2-1; 8 positions agree with TRBD2. V trimming: 0 bases; J trimming: 8 bases; junction bases outside the gene matches: 7. Germline V CDR1 and CDR2: SGHRS, YFSETQ. This CDR3 contains 15 residues. CDR3 residues: CASSLDDGRGDEQFF. Written as DNA, the CDR3 is TGCGCCAGCAGCTTGGACGACGGGAGGGGGGATGAGCAGTTCTTC.

The V call is TRBV13, the J call TRBJ2-2, with 7 bases lining up with TRBD2. The ends lost 2 bases at V and 1 base at J; junction bases unmatched: 4. The germline gives CDR1 PRHDT, CDR2 FYEKMQ (reference sequence). This CDR3 region has 16 residues. CDR3 sequence: CASSLWVAGNTGELFF. CDR3 coding DNA: TGTGCCAGCAGCTTATGGGTAGCGGGGAACACCGGGGAGCTGTTTTTT.

This chain joins TRBV6-5 and TRBJ2-7; tentatively, D is TRBD1 or TRBD2 (6 bases each). Germline CDR1 reads MNHEY; CDR2 reads SVGAGI. This CDR3 contains 14 residues. V dropped 3 bases and J dropped 3 bases, with 12 bases sitting between them. CDR3 residues: CASSYSQGGYEQYF. DNA of the CDR3: TGTGCCAGCAGTTATTCACAGGGAGGCTACGAGCAGTACTTC.

The chain employs TRBV6-5 and TRBJ1-4; 9 nucleotides match TRBD1. The CDR3 covers 15 residues. Germline CDR1 is MNHEY and CDR2 is SVGAGI. The V and J ends lost 8 bases and 6 bases, in that order; junction bases with no gene match: 10. The DNA of the CDR3 is TGTGCCAGCTCTAGCCACGGGACAGGGCATGAAAAACTGTTTTTT. Its protein product is CASSSHGTGHEKLFF.

The genes are TRBV18 and TRBJ1-5, with D hard to call. From germline, CDR1 is KGHSH and CDR2 LQKENI. V gave up 5 bases and J gave up 3 bases, with 14 bases separating them. The CDR3 is 15 amino acids. In DNA form, the CDR3 reads TGTGCCAGCTCATTAATCACACAGTACAATCAGCCCCAGCATTTT. This sequence encodes CASSLITQYNQPQHF.

V is TRBV5-4 and J is TRBJ1-2; D is perhaps TRBD1 (5 bases). The ends were cut back, 4 bases at V and 4 bases at J, with 20 bases in the middle. The CDR3 loop spans 16 amino acids. The germline gives CDR1 SGHNT, CDR2 YYREEE (reference sequence). The CDR3 DNA is TGTGCCAGCAGCCAAGACGGGCAGCAAGGGACCTATGGCTACACCTTC. It codes for CASSQDGQQGTYGYTF.

This clone appeared a few times. The chain couples TRBV19 to TRBJ1-2; no firm D call. Trimming removed 6 bases at V and 4 bases at J, with 12 bases between. CDR3 length: 13 amino acids. CDR1 and CDR2 (germline): LNHDA, SQIVND (reference sequence). CDR3: CASRSDNLYGYTF. In DNA form, the CDR3 reads TGTGCCAGTAGATCAGACAACCTCTATGGCTACACCTTC.

The rearrangement joins TRBV5-1 to TRBJ2-2; D remains unclear. This CDR3 has 16 residues. Trimming took 0 bases from V and 0 from J, leaving 9 bases between them. Looked up from germline, CDR1 is SGHRS and CDR2 is YFSETQ. CDR3: CASSLVRVANTGELFF. The CDR3 region has the DNA TGCGCCAGCAGCTTGGTCCGGGTTGCGAACACCGGGGAGCTGTTTTTT.

V and J are TRBV7-2 and TRBJ2-1, with a possible D match to TRBD2 (6 bases). CDR1 is SGHTA, CDR2 FQGNSA, per germline. The ends were cut back, 2 bases at V and 2 bases at J, with 10 bases in the middle. The length of the CDR3 is 15 residues. CDR3: CASSLFGSAYNEQFF. CDR3 nucleotides: TGTGCCAGCAGCTTATTCGGGAGTGCCTACAATGAGCAGTTCTTC.

V and J are TRBV5-4 and TRBJ2-5; 7 positions agree with TRBD1. CDR3 size: 15 residues. The V gene end was trimmed by 2 bases and the J gene end by 2 bases; junction bases not matched to a gene: 6. Germline V gives CDR1 SGHNT, CDR2 YYREEE (reference sequence). CDR3 sequence: CASSFPGQFQETQYF. The CDR3 DNA sequence: TGTGCCAGCAGCTTCCCGGGACAGTTTCAAGAGACCCAGTACTTC.

V and J are TRBV7-6 and TRBJ2-5, with TRBD1 matching 7 bases. The junction had 13 bases not matched to a gene; V was cut back by 5 bases and J by 4 bases. Germline loops: CDR1 SGHVS, CDR2 FNYEAQ. The CDR3 extends over 16 amino acids. In nucleotides, the CDR3 is TGTGCCAGCAGCCCTCAAATCAGACAGGGAGTAGAGACCCAGTACTTC. This sequence encodes CASSPQIRQGVETQYF. The full variable domain, completed using reference TRBV7-6 and TRBJ2-5, is GAGVSQSPRYKVTKRGQDVALRCDPISGHVSLYWYRQALGQGPEFLTYFNYEAQQDKSGLPNDRFSAERPEGSISTLTIQRTEQRDSAMYRCASSPQIRQGVETQYFGPGTRLLVL.

This rearrangement joins TRBV10-3 to TRBJ2-3, with 10 bases fitting TRBD2. J gave up 4 bases and V 10 bases, and 8 bases lay outside the gene matches. Germline V CDR1 and CDR2: ENHRY, SYGVKD. This CDR3 spans 14 amino acids. The CDR3 reads CATSGGLASDTQYF. The DNA of the CDR3 is TGTGCCACGTCAGGGGGACTAGCGTCAGATACGCAGTATTTT.

This chain joins TRBV29-1 and TRBJ1-1, with D tentatively TRBD1 (5 bases). CDR3 size: 13 residues. The V and J ends lost 4 bases and 4 bases respectively, with 13 bases between them. Germline assignment: CDR1 SQVTM and CDR2 ANQGSEA. CDR3 DNA: TGCAGCGTTGCAGGAGGCGGGGGCACTGAAGCTTTCTTT. Its translation: CSVAGGGGTEAFF.

The rearrangement uses TRBV6-5 and TRBJ2-1, with D unclear. The CDR3 is 11 amino acids. Trimming took off 4 bases at V and 8 bases at J, with 6 bases between the two ends. Germline values: CDR1 MNHEY, CDR2 SVGAGI. In DNA form, the CDR3 reads TGTGCCAGCAGTTTCAAGTATGAGCAGTTCTTC. Encoded protein: CASSFKYEQFF.

The V call is TRBV7-9, the J call TRBJ2-3; 15 nucleotides line up with TRBD2. Trimming at V came to 5 bases and at J to 5 bases, leaving 5 bases not matched to a gene. The germline gives CDR1 SEHNR, CDR2 FQNEAQ (reference sequence). The CDR3 has 16 amino acids. The chain's CDR3 is CASSRGLAGGEDTQYF. The CDR3 nucleotides read TGTGCCAGCAGCAGGGGACTAGCGGGAGGCGAAGATACGCAGTATTTT.